The 8 T cell receptor beta chains reported below all come from one sample, sequenced in a study of cytomegalovirus exposure and HLA in healthy donors. Some clones are missing from TCRdb's copy, which holds only in-frame ones; the method was immunoSEQ multiplex PCR. The sample gives approximately 300,000 clones, about nine tenths of which show up once; over 1% is in the top ten. The sequencing input was PBMCs. All receptors derive from a woman in her thirties in good health and CMV-seropositive.

This chain connects TRBV28 to TRBJ2-5; 7 nucleotides line up with TRBD1. Unmatched junction bases numbered 6, after V lost 11 bases and J lost 0 bases. This CDR3 contains 13 residues. Germline assignment: CDR1 MDHEN and CDR2 SYDVKM. CDR3 bases: TGTGCCCCCAGGGGGTTAGACCAAGAGACCCAGTACTTC. Amino acids: CAPRGLDQETQYF.

The chain joins TRBV7-3 to TRBJ1-2; D might be TRBD1 (5 bases). The CDR3 runs 13 residues. V was trimmed by 2 bases and J by 10 bases, leaving 14 bases between them. Germline assignment: CDR1 SGHTA and CDR2 FQGTGA. The CDR3 DNA reads as TGTGCCAGCAGCTTAGGGAACTCGGGGGACTACACCTTC. This sequence encodes CASSLGNSGDYTF.

The chain couples TRBV13 to TRBJ2-7; TRBD1 aligns across 9 bases. Unmatched junction bases numbered 6, after V lost 4 bases and J lost 5 bases. The CDR3 sequence is 14 residues long. CDR1 is PRHDT, CDR2 FYEKMQ, per germline (reference sequence). The CDR3 region has the DNA TGTGCCAGCAGCTCGGGACAGGGTATGAACGAGCAGTACTTC. This gives the protein CASSSGQGMNEQYF. The entire variable domain, with the rest obtained from reference TRBV13 and TRBJ2-7, is as follows: AAGVIQSPRHLIKEKRETATLKCYPIPRHDTVYWYQQGPGQDPQFLISFYEKMQSDKGSIPDRFSAQQFSDYHSELNMSSLELGDSALYFCASSSGQGMNEQYFGPGTRLTVT.

Here the CDR3 reads CASSPRRDTPYEQYF. Written as DNA, the CDR3 is TGTGCCAGCAGTCCCCGCCGGGACACCCCCTACGAGCAGTACTTC. The chain couples TRBV27 to TRBJ2-7; possible D gene TRBD1, 6 bases. In germline, CDR1 is MNHEY, CDR2 SMNVEV (reference sequence). This CDR3 spans 15 amino acids. The V and J ends lost 5 bases and 2 bases respectively, with 16 bases between them.

The chain carries TRBV7-9 and TRBJ2-7; 14 bases are shared with TRBD2. J lost 9 bases, V lost 2 bases, and 6 bases had no gene match. The CDR3 length is 15 residues. Germline V gives CDR1 SEHNR, CDR2 FQNEAQ (reference sequence). CDR3 amino acids: CASSLSGLAGVLQYF. The CDR3 DNA reads as TGTGCCAGCAGCTTATCGGGACTAGCGGGAGTGTTGCAGTACTTC. The complete variable domain, with remaining parts taken from reference TRBV7-9 and TRBJ2-7, reads DTGVSQNPRHKITKRGQNVTFRCDPISEHNRLYWYRQTLGQGPEFLTYFQNEAQLEKSRLLSDRFSAERPKGSFSTLEIQRTEQGDSAMYLCASSLSGLAGVLQYFGPGTRLTVT.

This chain links TRBV6-6 with TRBJ2-7, with D hard to call. The CDR3 sequence is 11 residues long. In germline, CDR1 is MNHNY, CDR2 SVGAGI (reference sequence). V dropped 2 bases and J dropped 5 bases, with 4 bases sitting between them. In nucleotides, the CDR3 is TGTGCCAGCAGTTACGGCGACGAGCAGTACTTC. This encodes CASSYGDEQYF.

The chain joins TRBV28 to TRBJ1-5, with 7 bases matching TRBD1. J gave up 5 bases and V 7 bases, and 5 bases lay outside the gene matches. The germline gives CDR1 MDHEN, CDR2 SYDVKM. The CDR3 consists of 13 residues. This CDR3 is CASNRGVDQPQHF. In DNA form, the CDR3 reads TGTGCCAGCAACAGGGGAGTAGATCAGCCCCAGCATTTT.

This clone was seen a handful of times. This sequence joins TRBV10-3 and TRBJ1-5, with 7 nucleotides matching TRBD1. CDR1 ENHRY and CDR2 SYGVKD come from the germline V gene. J gave up 5 bases and V 8 bases, and 18 bases lay outside the gene matches. This CDR3 contains 17 residues. The CDR3 nucleotides read TGTGCCATCTTTAGTTTTTTGGGACAGCCATTTTATCAGCCCCAGCATTTT. Translated, it gives CAIFSFLGQPFYQPQHF.